This TCR beta chain appears in the sequencing data of a study of T cells in Graves' hyperthyroidism and ophthalmopathy. This clonotype was picked up a small number of times. Exclusion criteria comprised uncontrolled infection, other autoimmune disease, pregnancy or lactation. Amplified regions were TCR beta CDR3 sequences from RNA transcripts. The TCR CDR3 first-round RT-PCR relied on the HTBI primer set. TCRdb processed the multiplex PCR reads anew with MiXCR; each CDR3 protein has one entry. The table shows around 300,000 distinct CDR3 sequences, with about 14% occurring only once. The germline V gene encodes CDR1 MNHEY and CDR2 SVGEGT. This CDR3 comprises 15 residues. Trimming removed 0 bases at V and 3 bases at J, with 12 bases between.

The chain has TRBV6-2 or TRBV6-3 and TRBJ2-7, with D possibly matching TRBD2 (5 bases). Sequencing input: blood. The TCR was taken from a woman in her thirties with Graves' hyperthyroidism. CDR3: CASSYSTTDHYEQYF. The CDR3, as DNA: TGTGCCAGCAGTTACTCGACTACAGACCACTACGAGCAGTACTTC.